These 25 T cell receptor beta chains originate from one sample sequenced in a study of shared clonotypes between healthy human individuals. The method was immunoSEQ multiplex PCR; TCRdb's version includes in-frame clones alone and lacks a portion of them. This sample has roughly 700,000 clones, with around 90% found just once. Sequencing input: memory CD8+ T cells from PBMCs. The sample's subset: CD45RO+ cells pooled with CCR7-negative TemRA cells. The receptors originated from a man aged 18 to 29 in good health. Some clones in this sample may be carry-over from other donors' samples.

CDR3 nucleotide sequence: TGTGCCAGCAGTTTAGTGCAGGCCACCAACGAGCAGTACTTC. It specifies CASSLVQATNEQYF. The chain couples TRBV28 to TRBJ2-7; D call uncertain. Trimming removed 2 bases at V and 5 bases at J, with 13 bases between. This CDR3 has 14 amino acids. Germline values: CDR1 MDHEN, CDR2 SYDVKM.

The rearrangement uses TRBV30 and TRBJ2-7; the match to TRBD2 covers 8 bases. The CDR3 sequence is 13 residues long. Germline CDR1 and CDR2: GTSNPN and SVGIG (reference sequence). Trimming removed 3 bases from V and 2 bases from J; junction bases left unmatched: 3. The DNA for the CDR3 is TGTGCCTGGAGCGGGAGGGGCCCCTACGAGCAGTACTTC. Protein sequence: CAWSGRGPYEQYF. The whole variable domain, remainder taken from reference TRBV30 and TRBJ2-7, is SQTIHQWPATLVQPVGSPLSLECTVEGTSNPNLYWYRQAAGRGLQLLFYSVGIGQISSEVPQNLSASRPQDRQFILSSKKLLLSDSGFYLCAWSGRGPYEQYFGPGTRLTVT.

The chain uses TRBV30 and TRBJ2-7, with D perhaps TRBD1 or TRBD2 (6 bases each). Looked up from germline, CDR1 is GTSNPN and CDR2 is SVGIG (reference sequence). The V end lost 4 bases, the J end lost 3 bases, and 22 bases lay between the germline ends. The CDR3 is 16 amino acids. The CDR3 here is CAWMPPPGGAGYEQYF. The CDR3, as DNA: TGTGCCTGGATGCCACCCCCCGGGGGCGCAGGCTACGAGCAGTACTTC.

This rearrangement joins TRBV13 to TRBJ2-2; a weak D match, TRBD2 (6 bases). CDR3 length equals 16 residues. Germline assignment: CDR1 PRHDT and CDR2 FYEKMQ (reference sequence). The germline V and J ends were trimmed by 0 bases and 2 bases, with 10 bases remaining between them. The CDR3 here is CASSLGLRGNTGELFF. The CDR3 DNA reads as TGTGCCAGCAGCTTAGGCTTGCGGGGCAACACCGGGGAGCTGTTTTTT.

DNA of the CDR3: TGTGCCAGCAGTTTACGCTTAGGATACAATGAGCAGTTCTTC. It codes for CASSLRLGYNEQFF. This sequence joins TRBV27 and TRBJ2-1; D gene ambiguous. The germline gives CDR1 MNHEY, CDR2 SMNVEV (reference sequence). The CDR3 runs 14 residues. Trimming left V 2 bases short and J 4 bases short, with 9 bases between.

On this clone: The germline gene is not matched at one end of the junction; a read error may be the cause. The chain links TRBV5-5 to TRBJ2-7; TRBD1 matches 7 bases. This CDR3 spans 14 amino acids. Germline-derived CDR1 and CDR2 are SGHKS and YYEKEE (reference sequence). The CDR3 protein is CASSLGQGSHEQYF. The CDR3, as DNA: TGTGCCAGCAGCTTGGGACAGGGCTCCCACGAGCAGTACTTC.

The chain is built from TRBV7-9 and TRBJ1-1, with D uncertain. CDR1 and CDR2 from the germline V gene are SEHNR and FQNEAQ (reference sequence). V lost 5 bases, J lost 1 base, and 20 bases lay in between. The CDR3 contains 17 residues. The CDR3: CASSPRTTPTGNTEAFF. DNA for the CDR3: TGTGCCAGCAGCCCTCGGACCACCCCAACCGGGAACACTGAAGCTTTCTTT.

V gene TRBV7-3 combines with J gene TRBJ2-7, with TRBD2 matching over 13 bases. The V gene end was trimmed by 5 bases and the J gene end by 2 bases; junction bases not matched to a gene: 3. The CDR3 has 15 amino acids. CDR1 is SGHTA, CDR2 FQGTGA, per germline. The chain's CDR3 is CASSVGLAGAYEQYF. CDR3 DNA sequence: TGTGCCAGCAGCGTCGGACTAGCGGGAGCCTACGAGCAGTACTTC.

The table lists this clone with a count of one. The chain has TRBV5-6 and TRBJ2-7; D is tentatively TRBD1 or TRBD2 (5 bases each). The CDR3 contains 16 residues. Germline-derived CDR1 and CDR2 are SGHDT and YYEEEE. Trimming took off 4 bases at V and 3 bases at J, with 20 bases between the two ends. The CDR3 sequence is CASSPEGTGPYYEQYF. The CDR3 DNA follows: TGTGCCAGCAGCCCCGAGGGGACGGGGCCATACTACGAGCAGTACTTC. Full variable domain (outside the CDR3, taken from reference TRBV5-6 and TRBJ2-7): DAGVTQSPTHLIKTRGQQVTLRCSPKSGHDTVSWYQQALGQGPQFIFQYYEEEERQRGNFPDRFSGHQFPNYSSELNVNALLLGDSALYLCASSPEGTGPYYEQYFGPGTRLTVT.

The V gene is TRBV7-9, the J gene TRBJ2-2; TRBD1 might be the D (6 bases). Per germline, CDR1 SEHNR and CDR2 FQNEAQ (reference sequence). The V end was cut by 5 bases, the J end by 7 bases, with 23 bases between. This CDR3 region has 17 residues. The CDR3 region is CASSLLPRTAEIGELFF. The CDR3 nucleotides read TGTGCCAGCAGCCTACTGCCGAGGACAGCAGAGATCGGGGAGCTGTTTTTT. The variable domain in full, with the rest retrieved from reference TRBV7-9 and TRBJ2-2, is DTGVSQNPRHKITKRGQNVTFRCDPISEHNRLYWYRQTLGQGPEFLTYFQNEAQLEKSRLLSDRFSAERPKGSFSTLEIQRTEQGDSAMYLCASSLLPRTAEIGELFFGEGSRLTVL.

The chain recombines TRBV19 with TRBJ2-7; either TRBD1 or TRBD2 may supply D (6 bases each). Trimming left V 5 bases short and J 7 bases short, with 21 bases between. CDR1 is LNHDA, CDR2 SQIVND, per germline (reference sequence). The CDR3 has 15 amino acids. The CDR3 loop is CASSPGAGGQFEQYF. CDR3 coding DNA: TGTGCCAGTAGTCCGGGGGCTGGGGGTCAGTTTGAGCAGTACTTC.

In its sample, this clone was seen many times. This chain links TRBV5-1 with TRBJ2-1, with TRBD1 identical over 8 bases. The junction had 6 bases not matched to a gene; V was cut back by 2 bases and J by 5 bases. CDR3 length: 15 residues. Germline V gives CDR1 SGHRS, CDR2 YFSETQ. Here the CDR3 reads CASSFPRDRNNEQFF. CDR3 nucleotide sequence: TGCGCCAGCAGCTTTCCCCGGGACAGGAACAATGAGCAGTTCTTC.

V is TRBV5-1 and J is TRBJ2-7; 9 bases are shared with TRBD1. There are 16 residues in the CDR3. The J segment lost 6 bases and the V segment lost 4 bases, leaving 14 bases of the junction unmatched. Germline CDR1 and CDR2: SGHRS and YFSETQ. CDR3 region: CASSEEGDREFAEQYF. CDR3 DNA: TGCGCCAGCAGCGAAGAAGGGGACAGGGAATTCGCCGAGCAGTACTTC.

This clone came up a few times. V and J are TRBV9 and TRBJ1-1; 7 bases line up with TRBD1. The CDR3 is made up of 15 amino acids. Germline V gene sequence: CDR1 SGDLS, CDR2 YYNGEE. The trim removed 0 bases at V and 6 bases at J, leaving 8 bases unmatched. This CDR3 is CASSVALTGRAEAFF. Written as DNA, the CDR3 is TGTGCCAGCAGCGTAGCCCTGACAGGGAGGGCTGAAGCTTTCTTT.

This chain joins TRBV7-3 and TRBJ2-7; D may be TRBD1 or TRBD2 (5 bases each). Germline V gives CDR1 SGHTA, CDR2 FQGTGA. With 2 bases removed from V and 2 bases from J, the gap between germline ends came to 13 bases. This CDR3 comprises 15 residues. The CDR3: CASSLGREHTYEQYF. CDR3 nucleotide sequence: TGTGCCAGCAGCTTAGGCAGGGAGCACACCTACGAGCAGTACTTC. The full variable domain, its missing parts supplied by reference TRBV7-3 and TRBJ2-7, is GAGVSQTPSNKVTEKGKYVELRCDPISGHTALYWYRQSLGQGPEFLIYFQGTGAADDSGLPNDRFFAVRPEGSVSTLKIQRTERGDSAVYLCASSLGREHTYEQYFGPGTRLTVT.

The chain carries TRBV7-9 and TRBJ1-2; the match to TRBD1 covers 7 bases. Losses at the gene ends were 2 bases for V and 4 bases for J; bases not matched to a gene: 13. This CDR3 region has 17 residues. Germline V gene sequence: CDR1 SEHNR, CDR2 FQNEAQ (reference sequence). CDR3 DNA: TGTGCCAGCAGCTTACCCTTCGGGACAGCCGACTCCTATGGCTACACCTTC. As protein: CASSLPFGTADSYGYTF.

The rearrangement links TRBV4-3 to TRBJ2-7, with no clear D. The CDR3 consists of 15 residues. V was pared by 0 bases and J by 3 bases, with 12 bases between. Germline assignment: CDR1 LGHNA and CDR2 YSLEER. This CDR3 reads CASSQDSRVSYEQYF. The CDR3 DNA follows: TGCGCCAGCAGCCAAGATTCCCGGGTAAGCTACGAGCAGTACTTC.

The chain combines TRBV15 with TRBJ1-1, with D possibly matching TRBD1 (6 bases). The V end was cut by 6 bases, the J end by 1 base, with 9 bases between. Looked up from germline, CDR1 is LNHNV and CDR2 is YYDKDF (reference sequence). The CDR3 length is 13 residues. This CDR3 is CATSWGANTEAFF. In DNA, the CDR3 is TGTGCCACCAGTTGGGGGGCGAACACTGAAGCTTTCTTT.

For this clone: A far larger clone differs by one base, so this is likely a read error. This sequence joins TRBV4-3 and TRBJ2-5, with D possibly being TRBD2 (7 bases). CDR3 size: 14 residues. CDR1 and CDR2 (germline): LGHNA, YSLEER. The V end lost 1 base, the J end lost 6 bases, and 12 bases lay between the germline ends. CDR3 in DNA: TGCGCCAGCAGCCAAGGGGGGGGGCGAAAGACCCAGTACTTC. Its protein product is CASSQGGGRKTQYF.

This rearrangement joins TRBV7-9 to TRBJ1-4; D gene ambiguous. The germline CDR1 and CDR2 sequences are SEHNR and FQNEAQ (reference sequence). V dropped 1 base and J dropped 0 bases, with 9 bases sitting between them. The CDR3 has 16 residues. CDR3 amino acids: CASSLVDGATNEKLFF. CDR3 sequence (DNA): TGTGCCAGCAGCTTAGTAGATGGGGCAACTAATGAAAAACTGTTTTTT.

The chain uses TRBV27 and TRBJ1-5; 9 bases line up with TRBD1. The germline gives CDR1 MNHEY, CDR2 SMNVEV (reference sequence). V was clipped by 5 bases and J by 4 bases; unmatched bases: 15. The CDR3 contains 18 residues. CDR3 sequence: CASSPLGAVGTGNQPQHF. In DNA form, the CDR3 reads TGTGCCAGCAGTCCATTGGGGGCGGTGGGGACAGGGAATCAGCCCCAGCATTTT.

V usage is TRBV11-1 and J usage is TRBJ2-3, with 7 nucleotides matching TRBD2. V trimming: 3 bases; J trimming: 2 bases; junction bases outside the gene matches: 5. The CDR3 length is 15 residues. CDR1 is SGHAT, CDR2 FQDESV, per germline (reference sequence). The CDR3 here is CASSFASGATDTQYF. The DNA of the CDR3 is TGTGCCAGCAGCTTCGCGAGCGGGGCCACAGATACGCAGTATTTT.

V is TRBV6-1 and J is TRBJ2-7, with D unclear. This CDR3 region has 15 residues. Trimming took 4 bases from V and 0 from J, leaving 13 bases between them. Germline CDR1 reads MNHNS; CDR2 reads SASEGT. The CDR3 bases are TGTGCCAGCAGTGTAGGGTTGCAGAGCTCCTACGAGCAGTACTTC. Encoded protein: CASSVGLQSSYEQYF.

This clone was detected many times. CDR3 region: CASSILSNYGYTF. DNA for the CDR3: TGTGCCAGTAGTATTTTGTCTAACTATGGCTACACCTTC. V usage is TRBV19 and J usage is TRBJ1-2; D unresolved. The CDR3 runs 13 residues. V lost 3 bases and J lost 0, with 5 bases in between. The germline V gene encodes CDR1 LNHDA and CDR2 SQIVND (reference sequence).

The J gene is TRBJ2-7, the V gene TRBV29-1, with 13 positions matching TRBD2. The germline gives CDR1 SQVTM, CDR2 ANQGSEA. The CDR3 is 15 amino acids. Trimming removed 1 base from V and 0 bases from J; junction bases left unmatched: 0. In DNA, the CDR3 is TGCAGCGTTGAAGGGACTAGCGGGAGCTCCTACGAGCAGTACTTC. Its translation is CSVEGTSGSSYEQYF.